The rows below give T cell receptor beta chains drawn from one sample of a study of T cells in Graves' hyperthyroidism and ophthalmopathy. TCRdb independently ran MiXCR on the multiplex PCR reads; one entry per CDR3 protein. The repertoire holds roughly 420,000 distinct CDR3 sequences, approximately 15% seen once, with 4% to 6.5% in the top ten. Sequences were obtained from blood. These receptors were obtained from a woman younger than 30 with Graves' hyperthyroidism. Each CDR3 is given with its conserved first and last residue. Size tells how often a clone was seen (once, few, many) or the class of an expanded clone, and some rows leave it out.

TRBV27	TRBJ1-2	few	CASRRDRVGGYTF
TRBV13	TRBJ1-1	many	CASSLDPGAMNTEAFF
TRBV6-2/TRBV6-3	TRBJ1-5	many	CASSDPSNQPQHF
TRBV5-1	TRBJ1-3	-	CASREDATPSNTIYF
TRBV5-5	TRBJ2-7	few	CASSPGQGIIYEQYF
TRBV11-1	TRBJ2-1	many	CASRTDGYNEQFF
TRBV27	TRBJ2-7	many	CASPSSSYEQYF
TRBV7-2	TRBJ1-1	-	CASSPQTGLNTEAFF
TRBV25-1	TRBJ2-3	-	CASSEHRAGTHTDTQYF
TRBV7-3	TRBJ2-5	many	CASSYGGGETQYF
TRBV12-3/TRBV12-4	TRBJ1-5	many	CASSFGTGLNQPQHF
TRBV7-2	TRBJ2-3	many	CASSPVGGLSTDTQYF
TRBV9	TRBJ1-3	few	CASSVATGTGSGNTIYF
TRBV3-1	TRBJ2-7	few	CASSHSSTGAYEQYF
TRBV11-2	TRBJ2-7	many	CASSRTPSAEQYF
TRBV19	TRBJ1-1	few	CASSLIDRNTEAFF
TRBV2	TRBJ2-7	few	CASRRSTSASYEQYF
TRBV4-3	TRBJ1-2	few	CASSQVQGQGAQGYTF
TRBV9	TRBJ2-7	few	CASSVGPLAGSEQYF
TRBV30	TRBJ1-1	few	CAWSVLGGNTEAFF
TRBV6-1	TRBJ1-1	many	CASRGQPGTEAFF
TRBV7-9	TRBJ1-1	few	CACDWGNTEAFF
TRBV11-2	TRBJ1-5	many	CASSALLGRRPQHF
TRBV7-9	TRBJ1-4	-	CASSLKRGTGDEKLFF
TRBV20-1	TRBJ1-5	few	CSAALGRDQPQHF
TRBV18	TRBJ1-6	many	CASSPVDRGNSPLHF
TRBV27	TRBJ1-1	many	CASSFYREVDAFF
TRBV28	TRBJ1-1	many	CASVTPARNTEAFF
TRBV27	TRBJ1-2	-	CASSLTQGSNYGYTF
TRBV7-2	TRBJ2-7	-	CASSLAGQGSYEQYF
TRBV14	TRBJ2-5	-	CASSQEPRETQYF
TRBV19	TRBJ1-6	few	CASSTGFPSHSPLHF
TRBV11-2	TRBJ2-1	many	CASSLEAGRGSEQFF
TRBV6-4	TRBJ2-2	few	CASSNGEPGELFF
TRBV5-1	TRBJ2-3	-	CASSQTGSADTQYF
TRBV28	TRBJ1-1	few	CASRSPGQENTEAFF
TRBV27	TRBJ1-2	-	CASSSRLSRGTTTNYGYTF
TRBV6-2/TRBV6-3	TRBJ2-7	many	CASRIMYEQYF
TRBV19	TRBJ2-7	-	CASSIGLAGVGEQYF
TRBV29-1	TRBJ1-2	few	CSVELFNPPDGYTF
TRBV12-3/TRBV12-4	TRBJ1-3	-	CASSLWGAPGNTIYF